A selection of T cell receptor beta chains follows, all from one sample in a study of early T cells in non-severe SARS-CoV-2 infection. TCRdb independently ran MiXCR on the 5' RACE reads; one entry per CDR3 protein. This sample has tens of thousands of distinct CDR3 sequences, with about 8.9% found just once. Sequencing was done on a sample of whole blood. The receptors stem from an adult who was a healthcare worker with PCR-confirmed SARS-CoV-2 infection or an uninfected control (not recorded which). Each CDR3 is given with its conserved first and last residue. A D gene is named only where the DNA matches it firmly. The size of a clone is reported for some rows only, either as once, few or many, or as a class for expanded clones.

j_call | v_call | clone_size | d_call | cdr3_aa | cdr3_nt
TRBJ2-3 | TRBV4-3 | many | - | CASSQGFAGSTDTQYF | TGCGCCAGCAGCCAAGGTTTCGCGGGGAGCACAGATACGCAGTATTTT
TRBJ1-2 | TRBV7-9 | many | - | CASSAKTEFNYGYTF | TGTGCCAGCAGCGCGAAGACAGAATTTAACTATGGCTACACCTTC
TRBJ1-6 | TRBV6-5 | - | - | CASSYSEQSPLHF | TGTGCCAGCAGTTACTCGGAACAGTCACCCCTCCACTTT
TRBJ2-7 | TRBV7-3 | - | - | CASSLSATAEQYF | TGTGCCAGCAGCTTATCGGCCACAGCAGAGCAGTACTTC
TRBJ2-7 | TRBV6-2/TRBV6-3 | many | - | CASSYPIGTGKTDYEQYF | TGTGCCAGCAGTTACCCCATCGGAACAGGGAAGACTGACTACGAGCAGTACTTC
TRBJ2-3 | TRBV6-2/TRBV6-3 | few | TRBD2 | CASSYPEGLAGPFVGTQYF | TGTGCCAGCAGTTACCCAGAGGGACTAGCGGGGCCGTTCGTTGGTACGCAGTATTTT
TRBJ2-7 | TRBV28 | few | TRBD1 | CASSIQGAGTYEQYF | TGTGCCAGCAGCATTCAGGGGGCAGGGACCTACGAGCAGTACTTC
TRBJ1-2 | TRBV7-2 | many | - | CASSPPTGHYGYTF | TGTGCCAGCAGCCCCCCCACGGGTCACTATGGCTACACCTTC
TRBJ2-7 | TRBV6-6 | many | - | CASSYLRLARNRSYEQYF | TGTGCCAGCAGTTACCTAAGGCTAGCGCGCAACAGATCCTACGAGCAGTACTTC
TRBJ1-2 | TRBV24-1 | many | TRBD1 | CATSDPDRGNGYTF | TGTGCCACCAGTGATCCGGACAGGGGGAATGGCTACACCTTC
TRBJ2-5 | TRBV29-1 | - | - | CSVLRVGRETQYF | TGCAGCGTTCTACGGGTTGGGCGTGAGACCCAGTACTTC
TRBJ2-3 | TRBV5-4 | few | TRBD2 | CASSTTPGLAGYDTQYF | TGTGCCAGCAGCACCACCCCGGGACTAGCGGGGTACGATACGCAGTATTTT
TRBJ2-3 | TRBV24-1 | - | - | CATGRGSTDTQYF | TGTGCCACGGGCCGGGGCAGCACAGATACGCAGTATTTT
TRBJ2-7 | TRBV7-9 | many | - | CASSSPGVRSSYEQYF | TGTGCCAGCAGCTCACCCGGCGTCAGAAGCTCCTACGAGCAGTACTTC
TRBJ1-3 | TRBV20-1 | - | - | CSARDPQSSGNTIYF | TGCAGTGCTAGAGATCCCCAGAGCTCTGGAAACACCATATATTTT
TRBJ2-7 | TRBV12-3/TRBV12-4 | - | TRBD1 | CASSSDREYEQYF | TGTGCCAGCAGTTCCGACAGGGAATACGAGCAGTACTTC